What follows is one TCR beta chain and its context. Its matching antigen is unknown. With 6 bases clipped from V and 3 bases from J, the junction kept 8 bases outside the gene matches. This CDR3 contains 17 residues. Germline-derived CDR1 and CDR2 are SGHTA and FQGNSA. The data were taken from a study of graft-versus-host responses after intestinal transplantation. Overall study context: All of the recipients had induction that used anti-thymocyte globulin, then tacrolimus and steroids for approximately 3 years. General study findings and limits: Ileal or blood samples showed some GvH clones first, and such clones were also found in recipient marrow.

Produced via immunoSEQ multiplex PCR; TCRdb's table is partial and in-frame only. The sample contains 90,000 to 95,000 clones, roughly 90% of which appear only once. The TCR was taken from a human donor who received an intestinal transplant. The chain recombines TRBV7-2 with TRBJ2-6; 10 nucleotides match TRBD1. The material sequenced was unstimulated CD8+ T cells sorted from spleen or lymph node cells, taken before intestinal transplant. CDR3 DNA: TGTGCCAGCAGTCGCCGGGACAGGGGAAATGGGGCCAACGTCCTGACTTTC. As protein: CASSRRDRGNGANVLTF.